This entry lists 7 T cell receptor beta chains sequenced from one sample in a study of vaccination and CD4 T cells after COVID-19 (dated by TCRdb to between 2021 and 2023). Libraries were constructed by PCR. For sequencing, an Illumina iSeq 100 was employed. TCR sequencing of DNA from cultured CD4+ T cells used the Oncomine TCR Beta short-read assay at the Johns Hopkins FTIC core. TCRdb redid the processing of the public reads, applying fastp at Q25 and MiXCR, and retained in-frame beta chains. A single entry per CDR3 protein holds the most common genes and DNA from its merged rows. This sample is represented by some 12,000 distinct CDR3 sequences; roughly half of them were singletons. In total, the top ten clones hold approximately 10% of the sample. Which antigens these TCRs recognize remains unknown. The treatment or condition label, read with the paper, signifies: roughly ten-day PBMC culture with coronavirus spike peptide pools or control peptides (ViraFEST assay).

The sample comprised CD4+ T cells from blood, cultured in vitro. The receptors were sampled from a human donor who had recovered from COVID-19.

The chain couples TRBV20-1 to TRBJ1-2; D gene uncertain. CDR1 is DFQATT, CDR2 SNEGSKA, per germline (reference sequence). Trimming cost V 1 base and J 4 bases, with 19 bases left between them. This CDR3 region has 16 residues. Here the CDR3 reads CSARAQTGNPIYGYTF. DNA for the CDR3: TGCAGTGCTAGAGCCCAAACCGGGAATCCGATCTATGGCTACACCTTC.

This clonotype was counted between two and nine times. The rearrangement links TRBV19 to TRBJ1-1, with 8 bases matching TRBD1. After removal of 7 bases from V and 1 base from J, the junction contained 5 bases not matched to a gene. Germline V CDR1 and CDR2: LNHDA, SQIVND (reference sequence). The CDR3 length is 14 residues. CDR3 sequence (DNA): TGTGCCAGTATTAGGACAGGGAAGAACACTGAAGCTTTCTTT. Translating gives CASIRTGKNTEAFF.

V gene TRBV7-2 combines with J gene TRBJ2-5; D call uncertain. The V end lost 4 bases, the J end lost 5 bases, and 17 bases lay between the germline ends. Per germline, CDR1 SGHTA and CDR2 FQGNSA. The CDR3 loop spans 15 amino acids. The CDR3 region is CASSSESAGKETQYF. CDR3 nucleotides: TGTGCCAGCAGCTCAGAGTCGGCAGGAAAGGAGACCCAGTACTTC.

The V call is TRBV10-1, the J call TRBJ2-1; TRBD2 is a possible D gene (6 bases). The CDR3 is 13 residues long. Germline-derived CDR1 and CDR2 are WNHNN and SYGVQD (reference sequence). V dropped 6 bases and J dropped 7 bases, with 13 bases sitting between them. The CDR3 protein is CASSPLLANEQFF. CDR3 nucleotide sequence: TGCGCCAGCAGCCCACTACTAGCTAATGAGCAGTTCTTC.

By its share, this clonotype is medium-sized. In DNA, the CDR3 is TGTGCCACCAGCACGGGACTAGCGGACTCAGATACGCAGTATTTT. Its protein is CATSTGLADSDTQYF. The chain has TRBV15 and TRBJ2-3, with TRBD2 identical over 11 bases. J was trimmed by 4 bases and V by 4 bases; bases with no gene match: 4. Germline CDR1 LNHNV, CDR2 YYDKDF (reference sequence). The CDR3 has 15 residues.

This chain links TRBV19 with TRBJ2-7; 9 nucleotides agree with TRBD1. This CDR3 contains 13 residues. V trimming: 5 bases; J trimming: 5 bases; junction bases outside the gene matches: 4. Germline loops: CDR1 LNHDA, CDR2 SQIVND (reference sequence). The chain's CDR3 is CASSDRTGDEQYF. CDR3 sequence (DNA): TGTGCCAGTAGTGATAGGACAGGGGACGAGCAGTACTTC. Full variable domain (remainder filled in from reference TRBV19 and TRBJ2-7): DGGITQSPKYLFRKEGQNVTLSCEQNLNHDAMYWYRQDPGQGLRLIYYSQIVNDFQKGDIAEGYSVSREKKESFPLTVTSAQKNPTAFYLCASSDRTGDEQYFGPGTRLTVT.

This clonotype occurred a few times. The genes are TRBV6-1 and TRBJ1-4, with D hard to call. The CDR3 totals 13 residues. Trimming removed 8 bases from V and 7 bases from J, with 14 bases in between. Germline lookup yields CDR1 MNHNS and CDR2 SASEGT. The CDR3 spells CASSRVWGEKLFF. In DNA, the CDR3 is TGTGCCAGCTCCCGGGTTTGGGGTGAAAAACTGTTTTTT.